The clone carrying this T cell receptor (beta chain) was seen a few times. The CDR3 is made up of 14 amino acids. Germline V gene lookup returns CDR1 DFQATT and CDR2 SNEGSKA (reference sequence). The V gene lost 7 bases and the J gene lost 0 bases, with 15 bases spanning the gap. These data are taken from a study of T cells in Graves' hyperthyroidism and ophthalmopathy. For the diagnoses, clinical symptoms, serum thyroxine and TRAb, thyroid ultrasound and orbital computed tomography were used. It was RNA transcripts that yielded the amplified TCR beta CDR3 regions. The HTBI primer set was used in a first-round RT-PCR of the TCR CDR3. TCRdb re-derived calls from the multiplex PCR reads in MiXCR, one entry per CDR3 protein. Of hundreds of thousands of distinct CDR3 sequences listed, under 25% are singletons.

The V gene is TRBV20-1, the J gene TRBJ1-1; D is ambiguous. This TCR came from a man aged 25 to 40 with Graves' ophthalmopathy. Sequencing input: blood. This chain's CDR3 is CSVAPGPMNTEAFF. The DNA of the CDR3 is TGCAGTGTCGCGCCAGGACCTATGAACACTGAAGCTTTCTTT.